This TCR beta chain comes out of a study of blood T cell repertoires in COVID-19. Study-wide context: T cells, B-cell-depleted T cells, or PBMCs provided the cDNA or gDNA that served as material.

The assay was immunoSEQ multiplex PCR, and TCRdb's table has in-frame clones only and misses some. The sample comprises 120,000 to 150,000 clones, 87% of which are singletons, and about 4.3% rests with the top ten. This CDR3 spans 13 amino acids. Sequencing was performed on peripheral blood. The rearrangement joins TRBV21-1 to TRBJ1-2; TRBD1, as called in the table, went unchecked against the DNA. TRBV21-1 is termed a pseudogene. The source of this sequence is a woman in her forties with acute or convalescent COVID-19. The CDR3 bases are TGTGCCAGCAGCACTAGACAGGGACATGGCTACACCTTC. It is translated as CASSTRQGHGYTF.